One and the same sample provided the 31 T cell receptor beta chains below, sequenced in a study of T cells in Graves' hyperthyroidism and ophthalmopathy. There were TCR beta CDR3 regions amplified from RNA transcripts. First-round RT-PCR with HTBI primers amplified the TCR CDR3 region. MiXCR was run by TCRdb on the multiplex PCR reads, yielding one entry per CDR3 protein. Found here are a few hundred thousand distinct CDR3 sequences, over 45% of them singletons; the top ten hold about 43%. Sample: peripheral blood or thyroid tissue (not recorded which). The receptors here all came from an adult woman with Graves' disease, either hyperthyroidism or ophthalmopathy (not recorded which).

This clonotype was counted only a few times. The chain combines TRBV29-1 with TRBJ2-1; D gene unclear. Deletions cut 4 bases from V and 3 bases from J, with 7 bases between. CDR1 is SQVTM and CDR2 is ANQGSEA in the germline V gene. The CDR3 is made up of 12 amino acids. The CDR3 region is CSVALDYNEQFF. CDR3 sequence (DNA): TGCAGCGTTGCCCTTGACTACAATGAGCAGTTCTTC.

This sequence joins TRBV20-1 and TRBJ1-3; D call uncertain. The CDR3 has 12 amino acids. Germline V lookup: CDR1 DFQATT, CDR2 SNEGSKA (reference sequence). The V and J ends lost 7 bases and 4 bases respectively, with 11 bases between them. CDR3 sequence (DNA): TGCAGTGTTGCTCCCGGGGGAAACACCATATATTTT. Translated, it gives CSVAPGGNTIYF.

The chain couples TRBV12-3 or TRBV12-4 to TRBJ1-6; D is uncertain. The CDR3 has 13 residues. Trimming took 4 bases from V and 8 from J, leaving 9 bases between them. The CDR3, as DNA: TGTGCCAGCAGTTGGGAGATGGATTCACCCCTCCACTTT. Amino acids: CASSWEMDSPLHF.

This clonotype was seen ten or more times. This chain joins TRBV29-1 and TRBJ1-4; 7 positions agree with TRBD1. This CDR3 contains 12 residues. Germline loops: CDR1 SQVTM, CDR2 ANQGSEA. J was trimmed by 7 bases and V by 4 bases; bases with no gene match: 3. As DNA, the CDR3 is TGCAGCGTTGGAGACAGGGTTGAAAAACTGTTTTTT. It codes for CSVGDRVEKLFF.

This clonotype was seen a handful of times. The CDR3 nucleotides read TGTGCCAGCAGTTATACTAGCGTCCTCGGGACCCAGTACTTC. It encodes CASSYTSVLGTQYF. V gene TRBV7-9 combines with J gene TRBJ2-5; 7 bases are a match to TRBD2. This CDR3 has 14 residues. Germline CDR1 reads SEHNR; CDR2 reads FQNEAQ (reference sequence). V gave up 6 bases and J gave up 7 bases; unmatched junction bases: 11.

Of note for this clonotype: Sequence at one end of the junction differs from germline and may be a read error. The V and J genes are TRBV20-1 and TRBJ2-7; 13 bases match TRBD2. The CDR3 totals 16 residues. Germline-derived CDR1 and CDR2 are DFQATT and SNEGSKA (reference sequence). In DNA, the CDR3 is TGCAGTGCTAGAGACCCCACTAGCGGGAGGGCCTACGAGCACTACTTC. It translates to CSARDPTSGRAYEHYF.

This clonotype was counted many times. The V and J genes are TRBV7-2 and TRBJ1-2, with D maybe TRBD1 (6 bases). CDR1 is SGHTA and CDR2 is FQGNSA in the germline V gene. The CDR3 covers 16 residues. V was pared by 5 bases and J by 5 bases, with 21 bases between. CDR3: CASSGTRGAGSYGYTF. The DNA of the CDR3 is TGTGCCAGCAGCGGTACACGGGGGGCAGGTTCTTATGGCTACACCTTC.

The rearrangement uses TRBV19 and TRBJ2-5; D is unresolved. The CDR3 consists of 16 residues. V was clipped by 4 bases and J by 1 base, with 16 bases between them. The V gene's germline CDR1 is LNHDA and CDR2 SQIVND (reference sequence). The chain's CDR3 is CASSTFTANSQETQYF. The DNA of the CDR3 is TGTGCCAGTAGTACGTTCACAGCGAATTCCCAAGAGACCCAGTACTTC.

This sequence joins TRBV20-1 and TRBJ1-2, with TRBD1 matching over 8 bases. The CDR3 consists of 17 residues. The germline V gene encodes CDR1 DFQATT and CDR2 SNEGSKA (reference sequence). The CDR3 region has the DNA TGCAGGGCAGGGTATCGGTGGGACAGGACATCAAACTATGGCTACACCTTC. Translating it yields CRAGYRWDRTSNYGYTF.

This clonotype was detected many times. This chain links TRBV5-6 with TRBJ1-2; possible D gene TRBD1, 6 bases. The V and J ends lost 3 bases and 2 bases respectively, with 14 bases between them. The CDR3 totals 15 residues. CDR1 SGHDT and CDR2 YYEEEE come from the germline V gene. The CDR3 region is CASSSPPTGNYGYTF. CDR3 DNA: TGTGCCAGCAGCTCACCACCTACAGGGAACTATGGCTACACCTTC. The whole variable domain, filled in from reference TRBV5-6 and TRBJ1-2, reads DAGVTQSPTHLIKTRGQQVTLRCSPKSGHDTVSWYQQALGQGPQFIFQYYEEEERQRGNFPDRFSGHQFPNYSSELNVNALLLGDSALYLCASSSPPTGNYGYTFGSGTRLTVV.

In this sample, this clonotype turned up once. The chain recombines TRBV20-1 with TRBJ2-7; possibly TRBD1 for D (5 bases). Deletions cut 3 bases from V and 2 bases from J, with 11 bases between. Germline V gene data show CDR1 as DFQATT and CDR2 as SNEGSKA (reference sequence). The CDR3 has 13 residues. This CDR3 is CSARPGSAYEQYF. CDR3 nucleotides: TGCAGTGCTAGGCCAGGGTCGGCCTACGAGCAGTACTTC.

This clonotype was recorded a few times. The J gene is TRBJ2-7, the V gene TRBV2, with 11 bases matching TRBD2. This CDR3 has 15 amino acids. V was clipped by 5 bases and J by 4 bases; unmatched bases: 7. Per the germline V gene, CDR1 is SNHLY and CDR2 is FYNNEI. CDR3 residues: CASSRTSGQRYEQYF. The CDR3 DNA follows: TGTGCCAGCAGTCGGACTAGCGGGCAGAGGTACGAGCAGTACTTC.

This rearrangement joins TRBV29-1 to TRBJ2-7, with D tentatively TRBD1 (5 bases). The CDR3 is made up of 14 amino acids. V shed 3 bases and J shed 5 bases, with 17 bases lying between them. Germline lookup yields CDR1 SQVTM and CDR2 ANQGSEA. CDR3 loop: CSVDRGSAYDEQYF. CDR3 coding DNA: TGCAGCGTTGATAGGGGTTCAGCTTATGACGAGCAGTACTTC.

This clonotype was observed at least ten times. This sequence joins TRBV11-2 and TRBJ1-4, with D hard to call. Trimming left V 5 bases short and J 8 bases short, with 12 bases between. The CDR3 is made up of 13 amino acids. Germline V gene lookup returns CDR1 SGHAT and CDR2 FQNNGV. CDR3 sequence: CASSREKHEKLFF. The CDR3 DNA is TGTGCCAGCAGCCGAGAAAAGCACGAAAAACTGTTTTTT.

In the case of this clonotype: A much larger clone differs by one base, so this may be a read error. CDR3 sequence: CASRQLSFGNTIYF. The CDR3 nucleotides are TGTGCCAGCAGGCAGCTGAGCTTTGGAAACACCATATATTTT. V usage is TRBV6-6 and J usage is TRBJ1-3; D not certain. Trimming removed 6 bases from V and 3 bases from J, with 12 bases in between. CDR3 length: 14 amino acids. CDR1 is MNHNY and CDR2 is SVGAGI in the germline V gene (reference sequence).

This clonotype came up a few times. This chain joins TRBV29-1 and TRBJ2-5, with D possibly TRBD1 on 5 matching bases. Germline V gene data show CDR1 as SQVTM and CDR2 as ANQGSEA. V was trimmed by 4 bases and J by 2 bases, leaving 8 bases between them. This CDR3 has 12 residues. CDR3 nucleotide sequence: TGCAGCGTTGGCCGGACACAAGAGACCCAGTACTTC. It yields the protein CSVGRTQETQYF.

V gene TRBV7-8 combines with J gene TRBJ1-4; D not resolved. The CDR3 has 13 residues. The germline V gene encodes CDR1 SGHVS and CDR2 FQNEAQ. V was shortened by 1 base and J by 17 bases, with 17 bases between the two germline ends. This chain's CDR3 is CASSLGPLGNVFF. The CDR3 region has the DNA TGTGCCAGCAGCTTAGGTCCATTGGGAAACGTATTTTTT. Complete variable domain (other parts from reference TRBV7-8 and TRBJ1-4): GAGVSQSPRYKVAKRGQDVALRCDPISGHVSLFWYQQALGQGPEFLTYFQNEAQLDKSGLPSDRFFAERPEGSVSTLKIQRTQQEDSAVYLCASSLGPLGNVFFGSGTQLSVL.

This clonotype was detected a few times. The chain links TRBV20-1 to TRBJ1-2; 12 bases are shared with TRBD1. Germline-derived CDR1 and CDR2 are DFQATT and SNEGSKA (reference sequence). Unmatched junction bases numbered 8, after V lost 0 bases and J lost 6 bases. The CDR3 consists of 16 residues. CDR3 protein: CSARDDPGTGGDGYTF. The CDR3 region has the DNA TGCAGTGCTAGAGATGATCCGGGGACAGGGGGCGATGGCTACACCTTC.

In this sample, this clonotype turned up a few times. The rearrangement links TRBV18 to TRBJ2-5; possibly TRBD2 for D (6 bases). Trimming removed 4 bases from V and 9 bases from J, with 21 bases in between. This CDR3 has 15 amino acids. Germline CDR1 reads KGHSH; CDR2 reads LQKENI. Here the CDR3 DNA reads TGTGCCAGCTCACAACCTGGGGACCGGGGAGGTCCCCAGTACTTC. It translates to CASSQPGDRGGPQYF.

Worth noting for this clonotype: As the CDR3 is not closed by the conserved phenylalanine or tryptophan, this likely results from a read error. It is unclear where the CDR3 begins or ends on the DNA, so no DNA is shown, and the CDR3 is as TCRdb lists it. The V gene is TRBV29-1, the J gene TRBJ2-6. Germline CDR1 and CDR2: SQVTM and ANQGSEA. The CDR3 length equals 10 residues, ends included. CDR3 sequence reads: CSVCRRSSTY.

This chain connects TRBV10-1 to TRBJ2-7; 11 bases align to TRBD1. The CDR3 length is 16 residues. The V segment lost 5 bases and the J segment 4 bases; nucleotides outside the gene matches: 10. CDR1 is WNHNN, CDR2 SYGVQD, per germline (reference sequence). The CDR3 region has the DNA TGCGCCAGCAGTCCCGGGACAGGGGGAACAGTGTACGAGCAGTACTTC. Translated, it gives CASSPGTGGTVYEQYF.

This clonotype was seen repeatedly, ten times or more. The chain carries TRBV25-1 and TRBJ1-2; no clear D gene. V was pared by 2 bases and J by 8 bases, with 12 bases between. This CDR3 is 13 amino acids long. Germline V gives CDR1 MGHDK, CDR2 SYGVNS. Here the CDR3 DNA reads TGTGCCAGCAGTGAACCCGGGCGCAGGGGCTACACCTTC. Translated: CASSEPGRRGYTF.

Many counts were recorded for this clonotype. The V and J genes are TRBV20-1 and TRBJ2-2; 7 nucleotides align to TRBD2. V dropped 3 bases and J dropped 3; count of bases not matched to a gene: 7. Germline-derived CDR1 and CDR2 are DFQATT and SNEGSKA (reference sequence). The CDR3 is made up of 15 amino acids. The CDR3 region has the DNA TGCAGTGCTAGTAAGCGGGAAGGACACACCGGGGAGCTGTTTTTT. It specifies CSASKREGHTGELFF.

This clonotype was counted between two and nine times. The V gene is TRBV20-1, the J gene TRBJ1-2; 7 nucleotides match TRBD1. The CDR3 runs 12 residues. In germline, CDR1 is DFQATT, CDR2 SNEGSKA (reference sequence). V shed 1 base and J 10 bases; nucleotides not matched to a gene: 6. CDR3 loop: CSARALGTDYTF. The CDR3 coding sequence is TGCAGTGCTAGAGCCCTCGGGACAGACTACACCTTC.

This clonotype was counted many times. This chain links TRBV6-2 or TRBV6-3 with TRBJ1-1, with TRBD1 matching 7 bases. The CDR3 length is 13 residues. Unmatched junction bases numbered 6, after V lost 7 bases and J lost 4 bases. Germline assignment: CDR1 MNHEY and CDR2 SVGEGT. CDR3 DNA: TGTGCCAGCATTCGTACAGGGGCCACTGAAGCTTTCTTT. Protein product: CASIRTGATEAFF.

As regards this clonotype: One end of the junction varies from germline; a read error may be responsible. V is TRBV10-2 and J is TRBJ2-7, with D perhaps matching TRBD1 (6 bases). In germline, CDR1 is WSHSY, CDR2 SAAADI. This CDR3 spans 16 amino acids. The CDR3 bases are TGTGCCAGCAGCGAGAGGCCATTCACAGGGTCGCACGAGCAGTACTTC. Encoded protein: CASSERPFTGSHEQYF.

This clonotype has only a few counts. The chain employs TRBV20-1 and TRBJ1-2; possibly TRBD1 for D (5 bases). CDR1 is DFQATT and CDR2 is SNEGSKA in the germline V gene (reference sequence). The CDR3 runs 14 residues. V was pared by 1 base and J by 4 bases, with 13 bases between. CDR3 bases: TGCAGTGCTAGAGTCCAGGGCTCGGTCTATGGCTACACCTTC. This gives the protein CSARVQGSVYGYTF.

This clonotype was observed a few times. A read error may produce the germline difference seen at one junction end. The CDR3 loop reads CASSDSIRDYPTF. CDR3 nucleotide sequence: TGTGCCAGTAGTGATTCGATCCGGGACTACCCAACCTTC. The chain combines TRBV19 with TRBJ2-1, with TRBD2 identical over 7 bases. The V gene's germline CDR1 is LNHDA and CDR2 SQIVND (reference sequence). The CDR3 loop spans 13 amino acids.

This clonotype was observed at least ten times. J is TRBJ1-1 and V is TRBV10-3, with 9 bases aligning to TRBD1. V shed 3 bases and J 1 base; nucleotides not matched to a gene: 6. The CDR3 extends over 16 amino acids. The V gene's germline CDR1 is ENHRY and CDR2 SYGVKD. CDR3 residues: CAISDPGTGKNTEAFF. CDR3 nucleotides: TGTGCCATCAGTGACCCCGGGACAGGGAAGAACACTGAAGCTTTCTTT.

The V call is TRBV2, the J call TRBJ1-1; 8 positions match TRBD1. Per germline, CDR1 SNHLY and CDR2 FYNNEI. The J segment lost 3 bases and the V segment lost 3 bases, leaving 3 bases of the junction unmatched. The CDR3 extends over 14 amino acids. CDR3 sequence: CASSEDRVDTEAFF. The CDR3 DNA reads as TGTGCCAGCAGTGAGGACAGGGTGGACACTGAAGCTTTCTTT. The variable domain in full, completed from reference TRBV2 and TRBJ1-1, reads EPEVTQTPSHQVTQMGQEVILRCVPISNHLYFYWYRQILGQKVEFLVSFYNNEISEKSEIFDDQFSVERPDGSNFTLKIRSTKLEDSAMYFCASSEDRVDTEAFFGQGTRLTVV.

This chain's CDR3 is CASSDYGRERKDTQYF. The CDR3, as DNA: TGTGCCAGCAGTGATTACGGACGGGAGAGGAAAGATACGCAGTATTTT. The gene calls are TRBV2 and TRBJ2-3; weak D call: TRBD2 (6 bases). The CDR3 sequence is 16 residues long. V lost 3 bases and J 5 bases, leaving 18 bases between the germline ends. Looked up from germline, CDR1 is SNHLY and CDR2 is FYNNEI.